This record concerns one T cell receptor beta chain sequence. Its binding antigen is unknown. There are no base qualities to consult, and no much larger clone falls within one base. For sequencing of the TCRbeta CDR3 region, genomic DNA was extracted from the sorted cells. The immunoSEQ Assay was used for sequencing of TCRbeta CDR3 regions. TCRdb re-hosts the immuneACCESS table, in-frame sequences only. Its copies lack some clones; in the studies checked, an unresolved V gene accounts for under half of them, and the cause for the rest is not known. The sample table records tens of thousands of clones; approximately 86% of these occur just once. The ten largest account for about 1.3% of the sample. The data are from a study of OX40 agonist ivuxolimab in advanced cancers. Broadly, across the study: Ivuxolimab was an agonistic, fully human IgG2 monoclonal antibody directed against OX40 (CD134), a costimulatory receptor. Among the approximately 54 dose-escalation patients, approximately 20 had hepatocellular carcinoma, roughly 15 melanoma, 9 renal cell carcinoma and 9 head and neck cancer. Patients were allowed to have had prior anti-PD-1, anti-PD-L1 or anti-CTLA-4 therapy, and more than 35% of the dose-escalation patients had been treated with checkpoint inhibitors. Partial responses were achieved by three dose-escalation patients, of whom one had hepatocellular carcinoma and two had cutaneous melanoma. Peripheral TCRbeta sequencing was intended to test whether TCR sequence diversity was altered and clonal T-cell expansion was caused by ivuxolimab. In the dose-escalation cohort, around four fifths of patients were male, and the mean age was approximately 60 years, with a range of about 23 to 90. The paper reports the monotherapy dose-escalation portion (N of about 52 patients) of the phase I ivuxolimab trial. Intravenous ivuxolimab was administered to patients every 2 weeks at six dose levels: 0.01, 0.1, 0.3, 1.5, 3 and 10 mg/kg. Broad study findings and their caveats: Clonal expansion of both CD4+ and CD8+ blood T cells was observed from baseline to week 6 at doses 0.1 to 3.0 mg/kg. Low levels of normalized T-cell clonal expansion were also shown by some nonresponding patients. In the 0.1-3.0 mg/kg groups, partial responders were among the patients with the lowest normalized peripheral clonal expansion, particularly in CD8+ T cells. After ivuxolimab, more expanded clones were found on average in CD8+ T cells than in CD4+ T cells. Antigen specificity was not determined for the clonally expanded peripheral T cells.

The trim is 0 bases for V and 6 bases for J, with a gap of 13 bases between the germline ends. Sequences GTSNPN (CDR1) and SVGIG (CDR2) are obtained from the germline V gene (reference sequence). There are 14 amino acids in the CDR3, from cysteine to phenylalanine inclusive. The kept DNA is CDR3 alone, 42 bases in frame from the first base. The trial excluded patients who had a history of autoimmune disease or who were on systemic immunosuppression. In every dose cohort, peripheral blood was drawn for TCR sequencing at baseline, cycle 4 day 1, and cycle 7 day 1. Samples came from an open-label, multicenter, first-in-human phase I dose-escalation trial of ivuxolimab. Adults with locally advanced or metastatic head and neck squamous cell, hepatocellular, melanoma or renal cell carcinoma were enrolled in the trial. Before TCR sequencing, CD4+ T cells and CD8+ T cells were sorted from peripheral blood as separate populations.

The sequence derives from an adult with an advanced solid tumor such as melanoma, head and neck, liver or kidney cancer. The sequence links TRBV30 to TRBJ2-3, and perhaps TRBD2 as D gene, on 7 matching bases. Sequenced here: CD4+ or CD8+ T cells sorted from blood, sampled in a trial of the OX40 agonist ivuxolimab. The CDR3 sequence is CAWSVGGAVDTQYF. The sequenced DNA is TGTGCCTGGAGTGTAGGGGGGGCCGTGGATACGCAGTATTTT.